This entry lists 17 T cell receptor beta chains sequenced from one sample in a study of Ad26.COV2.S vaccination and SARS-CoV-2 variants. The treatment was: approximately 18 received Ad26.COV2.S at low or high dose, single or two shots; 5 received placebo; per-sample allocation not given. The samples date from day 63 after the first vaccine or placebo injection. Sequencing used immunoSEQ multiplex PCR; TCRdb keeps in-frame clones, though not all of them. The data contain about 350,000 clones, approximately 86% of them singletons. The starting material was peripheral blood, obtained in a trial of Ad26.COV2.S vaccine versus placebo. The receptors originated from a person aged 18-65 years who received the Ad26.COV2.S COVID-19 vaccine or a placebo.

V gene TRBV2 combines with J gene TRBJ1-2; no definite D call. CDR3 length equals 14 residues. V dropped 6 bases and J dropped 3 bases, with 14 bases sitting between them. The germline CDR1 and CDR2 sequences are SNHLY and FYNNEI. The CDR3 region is CASRHLRRDYGYTF. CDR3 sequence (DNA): TGTGCCAGCAGGCACCTGCGAAGAGACTATGGCTACACCTTC.

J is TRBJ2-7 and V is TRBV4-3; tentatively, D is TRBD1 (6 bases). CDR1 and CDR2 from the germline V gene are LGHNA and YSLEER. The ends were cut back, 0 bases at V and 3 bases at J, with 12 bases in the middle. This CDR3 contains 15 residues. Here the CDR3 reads CASSQEEGRGYEQYF. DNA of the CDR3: TGCGCCAGCAGCCAAGAAGAGGGCAGGGGCTACGAGCAGTACTTC.

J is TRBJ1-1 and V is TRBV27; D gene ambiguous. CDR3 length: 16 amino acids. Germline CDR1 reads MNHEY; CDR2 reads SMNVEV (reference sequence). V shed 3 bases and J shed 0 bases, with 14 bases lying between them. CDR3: CASSFGLPGMNTEAFF. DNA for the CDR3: TGTGCCAGCAGTTTCGGACTGCCTGGAATGAACACTGAAGCTTTCTTT.

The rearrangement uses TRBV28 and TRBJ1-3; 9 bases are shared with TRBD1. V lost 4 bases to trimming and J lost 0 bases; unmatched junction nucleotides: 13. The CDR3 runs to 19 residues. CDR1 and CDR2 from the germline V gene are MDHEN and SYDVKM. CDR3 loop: CASSSPITGQGSSGNTIYF. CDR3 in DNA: TGTGCCAGCAGTTCGCCGATTACAGGACAGGGGAGCTCTGGAAACACCATATATTTT.

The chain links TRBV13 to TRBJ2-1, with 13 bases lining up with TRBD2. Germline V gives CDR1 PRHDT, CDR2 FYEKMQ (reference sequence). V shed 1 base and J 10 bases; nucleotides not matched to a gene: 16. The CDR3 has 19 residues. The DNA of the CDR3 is TGTGCCAGCAGCTTAGAGGGACTAGCGGGAAGGGGATCCACATTCGAGCAGTTCTTC. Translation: CASSLEGLAGRGSTFEQFF. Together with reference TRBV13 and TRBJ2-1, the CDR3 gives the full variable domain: AAGVIQSPRHLIKEKRETATLKCYPIPRHDTVYWYQQGPGQDPQFLISFYEKMQSDKGSIPDRFSAQQFSDYHSELNMSSLELGDSALYFCASSLEGLAGRGSTFEQFFGPGTRLTVL.

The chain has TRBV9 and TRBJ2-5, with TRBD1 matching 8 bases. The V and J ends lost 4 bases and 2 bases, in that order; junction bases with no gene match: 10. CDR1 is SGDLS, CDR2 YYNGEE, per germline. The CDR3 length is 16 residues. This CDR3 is CASSPHGTGAQETQYF. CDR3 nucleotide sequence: TGTGCCAGCAGCCCGCATGGGACAGGTGCTCAAGAGACCCAGTACTTC.

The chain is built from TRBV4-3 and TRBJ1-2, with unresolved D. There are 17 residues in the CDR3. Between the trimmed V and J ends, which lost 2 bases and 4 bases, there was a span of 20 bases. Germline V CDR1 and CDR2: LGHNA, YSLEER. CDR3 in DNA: TGCGCCAGCAGCCAACTCGACCGCGACCGGCCCTTCTATGGCTACACCTTC. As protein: CASSQLDRDRPFYGYTF.

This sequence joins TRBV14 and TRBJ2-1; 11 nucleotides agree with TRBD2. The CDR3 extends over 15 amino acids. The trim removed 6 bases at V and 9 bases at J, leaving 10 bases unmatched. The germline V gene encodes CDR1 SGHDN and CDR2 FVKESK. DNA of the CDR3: TGTGCCAGCAGGAACGCCGGACTAGCGGGTTCTGAGCAGTTCTTC. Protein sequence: CASRNAGLAGSEQFF.

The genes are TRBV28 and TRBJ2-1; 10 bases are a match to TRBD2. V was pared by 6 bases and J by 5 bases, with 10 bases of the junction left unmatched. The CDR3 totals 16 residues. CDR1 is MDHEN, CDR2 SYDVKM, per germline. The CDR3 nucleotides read TGTGCCAGCAGCACAAGCGGGAGGGCCCGGAACAATGAGCAGTTCTTC. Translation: CASSTSGRARNNEQFF.

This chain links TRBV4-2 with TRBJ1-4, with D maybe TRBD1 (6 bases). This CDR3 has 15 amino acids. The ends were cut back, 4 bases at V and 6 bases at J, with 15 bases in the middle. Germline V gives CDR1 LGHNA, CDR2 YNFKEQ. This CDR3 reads CASSLFPEGDEKLFF. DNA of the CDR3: TGTGCCAGCAGCCTGTTTCCCGAGGGGGATGAAAAACTGTTTTTT.

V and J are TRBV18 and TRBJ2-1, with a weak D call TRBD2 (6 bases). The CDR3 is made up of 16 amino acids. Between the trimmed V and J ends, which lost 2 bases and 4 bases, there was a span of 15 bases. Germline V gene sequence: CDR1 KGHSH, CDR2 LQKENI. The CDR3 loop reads CASSPRGGAGYNEQFF. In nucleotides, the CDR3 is TGTGCCAGCTCACCAAGAGGAGGGGCGGGTTACAATGAGCAGTTCTTC.

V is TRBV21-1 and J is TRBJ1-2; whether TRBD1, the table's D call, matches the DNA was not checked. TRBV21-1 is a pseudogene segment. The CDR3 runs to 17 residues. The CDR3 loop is CASSSRDRELHNYGYTF. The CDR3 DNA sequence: TGTGCCAGCAGCTCCCGGGACAGGGAATTACATAACTATGGCTACACCTTC.

CDR3 in amino acids: CASSQLGQTLEAFF. As DNA, the CDR3 is TGTGCCAGCAGCCAACTCGGACAGACCCTTGAAGCTTTCTTT. The rearrangement joins TRBV14 to TRBJ1-1; maybe TRBD1 (6 bases). Trimming left V 2 bases short and J 7 bases short, with 14 bases between. The germline CDR1 and CDR2 sequences are SGHDN and FVKESK. The CDR3 consists of 14 residues.

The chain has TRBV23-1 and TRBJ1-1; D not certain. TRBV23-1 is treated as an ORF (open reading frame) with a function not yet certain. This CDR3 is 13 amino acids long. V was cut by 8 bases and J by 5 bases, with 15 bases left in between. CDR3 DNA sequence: TGCGCCAGCCTCCGATCATGCCGGACTGAAGCTTTCTTT. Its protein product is CASLRSCRTEAFF.

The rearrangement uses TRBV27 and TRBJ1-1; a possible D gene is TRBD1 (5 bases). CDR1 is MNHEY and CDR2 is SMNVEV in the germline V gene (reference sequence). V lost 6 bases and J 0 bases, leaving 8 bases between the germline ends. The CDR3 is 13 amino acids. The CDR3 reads CASRTTVNTEAFF. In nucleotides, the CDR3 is TGTGCCAGCAGAACGACAGTGAACACTGAAGCTTTCTTT.

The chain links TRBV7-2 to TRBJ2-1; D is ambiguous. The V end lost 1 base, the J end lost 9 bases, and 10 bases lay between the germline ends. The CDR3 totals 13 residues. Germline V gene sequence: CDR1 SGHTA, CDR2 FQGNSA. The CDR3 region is CASSLGEGREQFF. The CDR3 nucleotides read TGTGCCAGCAGCTTAGGAGAAGGGCGTGAGCAGTTCTTC.

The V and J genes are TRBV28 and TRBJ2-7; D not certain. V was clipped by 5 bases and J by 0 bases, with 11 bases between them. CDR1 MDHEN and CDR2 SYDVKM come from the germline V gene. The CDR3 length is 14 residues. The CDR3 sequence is CASSPNLSSYEQYF. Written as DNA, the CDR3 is TGTGCCAGCAGTCCCAACTTGAGCTCCTACGAGCAGTACTTC.